The 19 T cell receptor beta chains in this list originate from one sample, sequenced in a study of cytotoxic CD8 clonotypes in ibrutinib-treated CLL. TCRdb's table, derived via immunoSEQ multiplex PCR, lists solely in-frame clones and lacks some. This sample has about 140,000 clones, with approximately 80% found just once. The sample consisted of PBMCs, taken after 36 months of ibrutinib treatment. These receptors originate from a human donor with chronic lymphocytic leukemia.

The rearrangement uses TRBV6-5 and TRBJ2-3, with TRBD2 matching 8 bases. The J segment lost 6 bases and the V segment lost 9 bases, leaving 14 bases of the junction unmatched. The germline V gene has CDR1 MNHEY and CDR2 SVGAGI. The CDR3 is made up of 15 amino acids. This chain's CDR3 is CASTKESGSWDTQYF. CDR3 in DNA: TGTGCCAGTACAAAAGAAAGCGGGAGCTGGGATACGCAGTATTTT.

As concerns this clone: The sample carries other DNA sequences with the same CDR3. The chain couples TRBV5-1 to TRBJ2-3; D gene ambiguous. The germline CDR1 and CDR2 sequences are SGHRS and YFSETQ. This CDR3 has 12 residues. V was cut by 4 bases and J by 3 bases, with 6 bases left in between. CDR3 coding DNA: TGCGCCAGCAGCCTTCCGACAGATACGCAGTATTTT. Its protein is CASSLPTDTQYF.

The V and J genes are TRBV6-6 and TRBJ2-7, with 8 nucleotides matching TRBD1. The CDR3 has 14 amino acids. With 6 bases clipped from V and 2 bases from J, the junction kept 6 bases outside the gene matches. Germline V CDR1 and CDR2: MNHNY, SVGAGI (reference sequence). The CDR3 nucleotides are TGTGCCAGCAGGATAGGACAGGGCGCCTACGAGCAGTACTTC. It encodes CASRIGQGAYEQYF.

The genes are TRBV6-1 and TRBJ2-1; maybe TRBD1 (5 bases). V lost 5 bases, J lost 0 bases, and 11 bases lay in between. In germline, CDR1 is MNHNS, CDR2 SASEGT. This CDR3 contains 15 residues. The CDR3 protein is CASSSQESSYNEQFF. Written as DNA, the CDR3 is TGTGCCAGCAGTTCACAGGAGAGCTCCTACAATGAGCAGTTCTTC.

The chain joins TRBV4-1 to TRBJ2-2, with D perhaps assigned TRBD1 or TRBD2 (5 bases each). This CDR3 contains 16 residues. V gave up 1 base and J gave up 1 base, with 10 bases separating them. The germline CDR1 and CDR2 sequences are MGHRA and YSYEKL. This chain's CDR3 is CASSQGWGMNTGELFF. The CDR3 nucleotides read TGCGCCAGCAGCCAAGGGTGGGGGATGAACACCGGGGAGCTGTTTTTT.

This rearrangement joins TRBV14 to TRBJ2-1; possibly TRBD2 for D (6 bases). This CDR3 contains 16 residues. The V gene's germline CDR1 is SGHDN and CDR2 FVKESK. V gave up 4 bases and J gave up 4 bases, with 17 bases separating them. The CDR3 DNA sequence: TGTGCCAGCAGCCTCCCCCCGGGACTCCCATACAATGAGCAGTTCTTC. Protein: CASSLPPGLPYNEQFF. Complete variable domain (other parts from reference TRBV14 and TRBJ2-1): EAGVTQFPSHSVIEKGQTVTLRCDPISGHDNLYWYRRVMGKEIKFLLHFVKESKQDESGMPNNRFLAERTGGTYSTLKVQPAELEDSGVYFCASSLPPGLPYNEQFFGPGTRLTVL.

The chain carries TRBV10-2 and TRBJ1-6, with unresolved D. Germline V CDR1 and CDR2: WSHSY, SAAADI. The V gene lost 7 bases and the J gene lost 4 bases, with 8 bases spanning the gap. This CDR3 comprises 13 residues. The CDR3 sequence: CASTWEYNSPLHF. The CDR3 nucleotides read TGCGCCAGCACTTGGGAGTATAATTCACCCCTCCACTTT.

This chain joins TRBV29-1 and TRBJ2-4, with D tentatively TRBD1 (6 bases). The germline V and J ends were trimmed by 6 bases and 7 bases, with 16 bases remaining between them. The CDR3 sequence is 13 residues long. CDR1 and CDR2 (germline): SQVTM, ANQGSEA. The CDR3 reads CSVPNLTGNIQYF. The CDR3 region has the DNA TGCAGCGTGCCAAACCTCACAGGGAACATTCAGTACTTC.

The chain employs TRBV30 and TRBJ2-7; 7 bases are a match to TRBD1. This CDR3 contains 18 residues. Germline V gives CDR1 GTSNPN, CDR2 SVGIG (reference sequence). The V and J ends lost 2 bases and 1 base, in that order; junction bases with no gene match: 17. CDR3 residues: CAWSRMFSRDSKSYEQYF. CDR3 nucleotide sequence: TGTGCCTGGAGTCGAATGTTCTCCCGGGACAGCAAGTCCTACGAGCAGTACTTC.

This clone was seen more than once but under ten times. The V call is TRBV7-9, the J call TRBJ2-2; 8 bases agree with TRBD1. Germline trimming cut 5 bases from V and 6 bases from J; bases unmatched to any gene: 5. CDR1 is SEHNR and CDR2 is FQNEAQ in the germline V gene (reference sequence). The CDR3 has 14 amino acids. CDR3 nucleotides: TGTGCCAGCAGCCTCCAGGGGGCGTCCGGGGAGCTGTTTTTT. Translated: CASSLQGASGELFF.

The chain has TRBV29-1 and TRBJ2-1; D may match TRBD1 or TRBD2 (5 bases each). Germline CDR1 SQVTM, CDR2 ANQGSEA. Trimming shortened V by 7 bases and J by 1 base, and 11 bases separated the two germline ends. This CDR3 spans 13 amino acids. CDR3 DNA: TGCAGCGGGGACCGGGATTCCTACAATGAGCAGTTCTTC. It encodes CSGDRDSYNEQFF.

The rearrangement uses TRBV7-9 and TRBJ2-7; no firm D call. This CDR3 has 14 amino acids. V was clipped by 3 bases and J by 2 bases, with 11 bases between them. Germline CDR1 reads SEHNR; CDR2 reads FQNEAQ (reference sequence). The CDR3 reads CASSFPGRAYEQYF. DNA for the CDR3: TGTGCCAGCAGCTTCCCCGGACGTGCCTACGAGCAGTACTTC. The variable domain in full, with the rest retrieved from reference TRBV7-9 and TRBJ2-7, is DTGVSQNPRHKITKRGQNVTFRCDPISEHNRLYWYRQTLGQGPEFLTYFQNEAQLEKSRLLSDRFSAERPKGSFSTLEIQRTEQGDSAMYLCASSFPGRAYEQYFGPGTRLTVT.

V gene TRBV20-1 combines with J gene TRBJ2-7; D gene ambiguous. Trimming shortened V by 5 bases and J by 5 bases, and 7 bases separated the two germline ends. The CDR3 extends over 10 amino acids. Germline V lookup: CDR1 DFQATT, CDR2 SNEGSKA (reference sequence). CDR3 bases: TGCAGTGCTGACCGCGACGAGCAGTACTTC. Amino acid sequence: CSADRDEQYF.

CDR3 DNA sequence: TGTGCCAGCAGTGAACGGGCGTATACGCAGTATTTT. Protein product: CASSERAYTQYF. The rearrangement joins TRBV2 to TRBJ2-3; D gene unclear. Trimming removed 2 bases from V and 7 bases from J, with 7 bases in between. This CDR3 contains 12 residues. The germline gives CDR1 SNHLY, CDR2 FYNNEI.

V usage is TRBV4-1 and J usage is TRBJ1-1; D gene uncertain. This CDR3 is 14 amino acids long. The germline CDR1 and CDR2 sequences are MGHRA and YSYEKL. V was pared by 4 bases and J by 1 base, with 10 bases between. As DNA, the CDR3 is TGCGCCAGCAGCCGAGTTACAGAGAACACTGAAGCTTTCTTT. It specifies CASSRVTENTEAFF.

The chain carries TRBV6-1 and TRBJ2-1; 11 bases line up with TRBD2. Germline V gene lookup returns CDR1 MNHNS and CDR2 SASEGT. The trim removed 7 bases at V and 7 bases at J, leaving 9 bases unmatched. The CDR3 sequence is 15 residues long. CDR3 amino acids: CASIISGGAGNEQFF. CDR3 coding DNA: TGTGCCAGCATCATTAGCGGGGGGGCCGGAAATGAGCAGTTCTTC.

V usage is TRBV28 and J usage is TRBJ2-7; 10 bases align to TRBD2. Germline-derived CDR1 and CDR2 are MDHEN and SYDVKM. CDR3 length: 15 residues. V lost 3 bases, J lost 4 bases, and 6 bases stayed unmatched. The chain's CDR3 is CASSFASGGRYEQYF. CDR3 in DNA: TGTGCCAGCAGTTTCGCTAGCGGGGGAAGATACGAGCAGTACTTC.

This clone turned up a few times. The chain combines TRBV30 with TRBJ1-2; D unresolved. The germline V gene has CDR1 GTSNPN and CDR2 SVGIG (reference sequence). The CDR3 extends over 12 amino acids. Trimming removed 0 bases from V and 7 bases from J, with 9 bases in between. The CDR3 DNA sequence: TGTGCCTGGAGTGTGGGTCAATCTGGCTACACCTTC. It translates to CAWSVGQSGYTF.

The rearrangement uses TRBV10-2 and TRBJ1-1; TRBD1 agrees at 10 bases. Germline CDR1 and CDR2: WSHSY and SAAADI. This CDR3 is built from 13 residues. V shed 9 bases, J shed 4 bases, and the junction held 5 bases outside the gene matches. CDR3: CARTGGWGTEAFF. The CDR3 region has the DNA TGCGCCAGGACAGGGGGCTGGGGCACTGAAGCTTTCTTT.